Listed below are T cell receptor beta chains from one sample, sequenced in a study of graft-versus-host responses after intestinal transplantation. The antigens for these receptors are not known. TCRdb's copy holds only in-frame clones and misses some; the assay was immunoSEQ multiplex PCR. The sample shows 40,000 to 45,000 clones, approximately 95% of them seen only once. Here the sequenced sample was unstimulated CD8+ T cells sorted from spleen or lymph node cells, taken before transplant. The receptor set was obtained from a human donor who was the organ donor for an intestinal transplant. Both conserved end residues are part of each CDR3. Each record gives: J gene, V gene, CDR3 protein.

TRBJ2-7 TRBV5-4 CASSLLGVEQYF
TRBJ2-7 TRBV5-8 CASSKMDGGYSYEQYF
TRBJ1-2 TRBV2 CASSKLGTATNYGYTF
- TRBV10-3 CAIRAGTDYEQYF
TRBJ2-7 TRBV6-5 CASSYKGGLYEQYF
TRBJ1-5 TRBV7-8 CASSLGSIGSNQPQHF
TRBJ1-2 TRBV2 CASSAAENPNYGYTF
- TRBV6-7 CASSYSHGHARHNEQFF
TRBJ1-1 TRBV11-3 CASSLDPDTEAFF
TRBJ2-5 TRBV5-1 CASSRRGETQYF
TRBJ1-1 TRBV14 CASSQQGTEAFF
TRBJ1-1 TRBV9 CASSASGSTEAFF
TRBJ2-7 TRBV11-2 CATGTSISYEQYF
TRBJ2-3 TRBV4-1 CASSHPRGTSGGFSTDTQYF
TRBJ1-4 TRBV7-6 CASSSTGGSEKLFF
TRBJ1-1 TRBV5-6 CASSFFRGTEAFF
TRBJ2-1 TRBV4-3 CASSQGRKKKICGQFF
TRBJ2-5 TRBV9 CASSVSLVQETQYF
TRBJ1-5 TRBV4-3 CASSQGDSNQPQHF
TRBJ2-2 TRBV29-1 CSVSAVNTGELFF
TRBJ2-7 TRBV11-3 CASSLAGSYEQYF
TRBJ2-5 TRBV29-1 CSVDQAGGLGETQYF
TRBJ1-1 TRBV29-1 CSVEDLEAFF
TRBJ2-3 TRBV6-4 CASSDVAASTDTQYF
TRBJ2-1 TRBV7-9 CASSPRSSYNEQFF